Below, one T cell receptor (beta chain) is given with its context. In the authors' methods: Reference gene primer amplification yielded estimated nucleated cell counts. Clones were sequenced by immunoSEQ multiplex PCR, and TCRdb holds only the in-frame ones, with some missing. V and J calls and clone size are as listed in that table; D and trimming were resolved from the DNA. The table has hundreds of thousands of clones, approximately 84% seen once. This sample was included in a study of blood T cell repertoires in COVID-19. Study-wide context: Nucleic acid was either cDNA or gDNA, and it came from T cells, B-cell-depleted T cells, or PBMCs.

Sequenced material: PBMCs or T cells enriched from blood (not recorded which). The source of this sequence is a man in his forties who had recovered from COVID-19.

The CDR3: CAISEGLYEQYF. Here the CDR3 DNA reads TGTGCCATCAGTGAGGGCCTCTACGAGCAGTACTTC. The rearrangement uses TRBV10-3 and TRBJ2-7; D gene unclear. This CDR3 contains 12 residues. Trimming left V 2 bases short and J 3 bases short, with 5 bases between. Per germline, CDR1 ENHRY and CDR2 SYGVKD.